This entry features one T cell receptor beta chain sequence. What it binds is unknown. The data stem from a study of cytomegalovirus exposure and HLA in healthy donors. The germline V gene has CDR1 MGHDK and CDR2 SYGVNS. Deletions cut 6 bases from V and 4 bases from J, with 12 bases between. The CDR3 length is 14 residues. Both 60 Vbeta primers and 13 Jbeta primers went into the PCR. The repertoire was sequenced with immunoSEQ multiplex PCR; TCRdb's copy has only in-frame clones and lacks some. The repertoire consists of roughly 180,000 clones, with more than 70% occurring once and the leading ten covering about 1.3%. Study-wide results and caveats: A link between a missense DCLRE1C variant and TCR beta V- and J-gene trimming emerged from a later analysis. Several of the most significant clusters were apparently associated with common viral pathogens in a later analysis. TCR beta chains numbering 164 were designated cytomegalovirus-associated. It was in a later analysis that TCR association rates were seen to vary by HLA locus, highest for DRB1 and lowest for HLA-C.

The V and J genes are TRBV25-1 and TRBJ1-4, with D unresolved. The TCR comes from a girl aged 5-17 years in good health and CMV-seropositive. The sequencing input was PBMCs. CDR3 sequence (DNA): TGTGCCAGCAGGGAGGCAGGTATTAATGAAAAACTGTTTTTT. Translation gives CASREAGINEKLFF.